This T cell receptor beta chain is drawn from a study of cytomegalovirus exposure and HLA in healthy donors. Looking at the study overall: Most genotyped donors, roughly 83% of 398, had Caucasian-associated genetic ancestry. General study findings and limits: V- and J-gene trimming in TCR beta was tied to a missense DCLRE1C variant by an analysis performed later. A reported reduction in N-insertions relative to the 666-donor mean was seen in an Asian-associated ancestry cluster in a later analysis. The authors considered a cluster of highly shared sequence variants likely to be a sequencing artifact.

Concerning this clone itself: As yet, its antigen is unknown. The junction and the germline gene differ at one end; a read error may be behind it.

Looked up from germline, CDR1 is MNHEY and CDR2 is SVGAGI. This CDR3 has 13 amino acids. The primer mix had 60 Vbeta and 13 Jbeta primers. Sequenced by immunoSEQ multiplex PCR; TCRdb stores in-frame clones only, minus some. The sample lists 150,000 or so clones; less than 80% were seen once. The receptor comes from a female donor in good health and CMV-seronegative. The chain carries TRBV6-5 and TRBJ2-4, with D possibly TRBD2 on 5 matching bases. Source material: PBMCs. The CDR3 sequence: CASSSPRENSQYF. For the CDR3, the DNA is TGTGCCAGCAGTAGCCCCCGGGAAAACAGTCAGTACTTC.